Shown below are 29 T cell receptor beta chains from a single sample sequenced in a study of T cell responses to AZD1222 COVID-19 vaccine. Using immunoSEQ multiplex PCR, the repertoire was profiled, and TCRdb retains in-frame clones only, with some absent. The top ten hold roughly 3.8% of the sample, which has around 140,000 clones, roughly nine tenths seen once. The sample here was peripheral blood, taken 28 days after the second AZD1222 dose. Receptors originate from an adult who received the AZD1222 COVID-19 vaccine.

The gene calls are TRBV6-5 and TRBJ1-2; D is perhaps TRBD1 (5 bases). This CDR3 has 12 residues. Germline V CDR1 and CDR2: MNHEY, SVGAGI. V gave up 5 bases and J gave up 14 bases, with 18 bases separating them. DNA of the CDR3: TGTGCCAGCAGTCCCGGTCTAGGGGAAGGGACCTTC. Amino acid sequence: CASSPGLGEGTF.

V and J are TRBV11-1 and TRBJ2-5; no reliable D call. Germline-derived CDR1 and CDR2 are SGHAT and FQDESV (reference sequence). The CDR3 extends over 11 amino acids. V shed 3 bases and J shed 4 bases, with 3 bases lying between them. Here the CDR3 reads CASSLSETQYF. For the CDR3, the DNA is TGTGCCAGCAGCTTGTCAGAGACCCAGTACTTC.

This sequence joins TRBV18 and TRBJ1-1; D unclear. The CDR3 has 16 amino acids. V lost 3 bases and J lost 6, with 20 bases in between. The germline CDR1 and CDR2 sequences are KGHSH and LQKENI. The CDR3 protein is CASSPRESVTDAEAFF. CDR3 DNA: TGTGCCAGCTCACCTAGAGAATCCGTAACAGACGCTGAAGCTTTCTTT.

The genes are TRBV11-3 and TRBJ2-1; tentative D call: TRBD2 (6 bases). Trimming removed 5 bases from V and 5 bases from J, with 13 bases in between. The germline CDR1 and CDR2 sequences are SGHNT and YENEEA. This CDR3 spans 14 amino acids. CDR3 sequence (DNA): TGTGCCAGCAGCCCTCCGGGACTGAACAATGAGCAGTTCTTC. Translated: CASSPPGLNNEQFF.

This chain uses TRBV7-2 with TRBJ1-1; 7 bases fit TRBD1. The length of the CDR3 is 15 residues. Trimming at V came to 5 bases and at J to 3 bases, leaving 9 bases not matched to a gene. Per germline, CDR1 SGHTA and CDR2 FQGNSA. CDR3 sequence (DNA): TGTGCCAGCAGCCCCCGGTGGCAGGGGGACACTGAAGCTTTCTTT. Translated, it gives CASSPRWQGDTEAFF.

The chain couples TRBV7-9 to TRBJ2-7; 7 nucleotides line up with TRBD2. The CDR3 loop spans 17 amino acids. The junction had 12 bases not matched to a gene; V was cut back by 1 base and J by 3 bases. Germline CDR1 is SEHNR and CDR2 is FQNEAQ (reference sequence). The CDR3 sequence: CASSLVIGAGVGYEQYF. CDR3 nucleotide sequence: TGTGCCAGCAGCTTAGTTATCGGGGCGGGAGTAGGCTACGAGCAGTACTTC.

The CDR3 sequence is CASSEARGAGAPETQYF. As DNA, the CDR3 is TGTGCCAGCAGTGAAGCGAGGGGAGCGGGAGCCCCCGAGACCCAGTACTTC. This chain links TRBV6-1 with TRBJ2-5; the match to TRBD2 covers 8 bases. The CDR3 consists of 17 residues. Germline loops: CDR1 MNHNS, CDR2 SASEGT. J gave up 5 bases and V 0 bases, and 11 bases lay outside the gene matches.

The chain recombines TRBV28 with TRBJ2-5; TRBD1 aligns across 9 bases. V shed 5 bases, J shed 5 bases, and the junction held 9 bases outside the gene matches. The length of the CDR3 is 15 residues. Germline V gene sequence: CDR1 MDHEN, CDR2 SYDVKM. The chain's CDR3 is CASSRDRATRETQYF. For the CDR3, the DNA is TGTGCCAGCAGTCGGGACAGGGCGACTCGGGAGACCCAGTACTTC.

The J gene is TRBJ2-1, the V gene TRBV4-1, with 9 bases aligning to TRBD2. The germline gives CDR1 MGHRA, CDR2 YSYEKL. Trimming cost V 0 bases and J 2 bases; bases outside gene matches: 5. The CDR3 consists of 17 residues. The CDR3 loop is CASSQDLAGEPYNEQFF. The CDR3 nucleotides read TGCGCCAGCAGCCAAGATTTAGCGGGAGAACCCTACAATGAGCAGTTCTTC.

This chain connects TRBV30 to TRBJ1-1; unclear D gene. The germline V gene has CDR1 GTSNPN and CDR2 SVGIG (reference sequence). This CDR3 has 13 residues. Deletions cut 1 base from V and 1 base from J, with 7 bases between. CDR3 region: CAWSGRQNTEAFF. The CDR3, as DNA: TGTGCCTGGAGTGGACGGCAGAACACTGAAGCTTTCTTT.

The CDR3 region has the DNA TGTGCCAGCAGTGCAAGACCTGGCCCCGGGGAGCTGTTTTTT. This translates into CASSARPGPGELFF. The chain combines TRBV6-4 with TRBJ2-2, with D unresolved. The CDR3 is made up of 14 amino acids. Trimming shortened V by 4 bases and J by 6 bases, and 12 bases separated the two germline ends. CDR1 MRHNA and CDR2 SNTAGT come from the germline V gene.

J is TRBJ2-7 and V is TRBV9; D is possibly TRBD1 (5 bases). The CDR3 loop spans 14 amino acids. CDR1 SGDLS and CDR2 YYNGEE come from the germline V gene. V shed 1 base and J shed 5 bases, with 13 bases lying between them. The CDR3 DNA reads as TGTGCCAGCAGCGTACTTTCTTGGGGCAACGAGCAGTACTTC. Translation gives CASSVLSWGNEQYF.

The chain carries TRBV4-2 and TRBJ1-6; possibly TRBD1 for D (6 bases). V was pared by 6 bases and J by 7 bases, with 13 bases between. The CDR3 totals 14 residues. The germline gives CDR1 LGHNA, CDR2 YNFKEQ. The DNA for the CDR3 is TGTGCCAGCAGTCATAGACAGGAAAATTCACCCCTCCACTTT. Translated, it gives CASSHRQENSPLHF.

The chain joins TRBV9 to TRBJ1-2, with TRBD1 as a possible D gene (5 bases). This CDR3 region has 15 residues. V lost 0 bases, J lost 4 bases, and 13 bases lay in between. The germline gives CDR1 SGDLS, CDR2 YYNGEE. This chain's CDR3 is CASSVDNAGIYGYTF. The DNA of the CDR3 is TGTGCCAGCAGCGTAGATAATGCAGGGATCTATGGCTACACCTTC.

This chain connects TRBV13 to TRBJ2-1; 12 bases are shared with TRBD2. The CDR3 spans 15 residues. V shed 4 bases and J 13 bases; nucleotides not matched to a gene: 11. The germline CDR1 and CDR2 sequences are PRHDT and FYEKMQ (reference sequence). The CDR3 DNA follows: TGTGCCAGCAGCTCTAGCGGGAGGGCCGAGGGAGCTCAGTTCTTC. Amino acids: CASSSSGRAEGAQFF. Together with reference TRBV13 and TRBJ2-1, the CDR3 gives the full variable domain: AAGVIQSPRHLIKEKRETATLKCYPIPRHDTVYWYQQGPGQDPQFLISFYEKMQSDKGSIPDRFSAQQFSDYHSELNMSSLELGDSALYFCASSSSGRAEGAQFFGPGTRLTVL.

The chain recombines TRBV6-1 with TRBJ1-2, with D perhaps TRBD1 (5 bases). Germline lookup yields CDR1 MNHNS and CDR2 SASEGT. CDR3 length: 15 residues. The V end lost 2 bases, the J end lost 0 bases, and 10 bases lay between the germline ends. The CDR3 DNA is TGTGCCAGCAGTGAAATATCCAGGGCTAACTATGGCTACACCTTC. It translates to CASSEISRANYGYTF.

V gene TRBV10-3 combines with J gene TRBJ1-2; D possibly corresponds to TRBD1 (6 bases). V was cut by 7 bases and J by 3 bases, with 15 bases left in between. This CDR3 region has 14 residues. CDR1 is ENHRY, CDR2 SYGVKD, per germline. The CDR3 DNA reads TGTGCCATCACCGACACGGACAGTGACTATGGCTACACCTTC. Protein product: CAITDTDSDYGYTF.

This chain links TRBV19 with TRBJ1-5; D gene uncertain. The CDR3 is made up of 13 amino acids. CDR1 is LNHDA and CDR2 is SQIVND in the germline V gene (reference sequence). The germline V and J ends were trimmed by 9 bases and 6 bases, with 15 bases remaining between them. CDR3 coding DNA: TGTGCCAGCGACGTGCAGTGGGGTCAGCCCCAGCATTTT. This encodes CASDVQWGQPQHF.

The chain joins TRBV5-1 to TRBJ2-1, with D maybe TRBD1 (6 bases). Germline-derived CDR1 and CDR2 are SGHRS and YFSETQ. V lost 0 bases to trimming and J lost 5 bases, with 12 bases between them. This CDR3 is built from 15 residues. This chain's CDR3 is CASSLVQGPHNEQFF. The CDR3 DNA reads TGCGCCAGCAGCTTGGTACAGGGTCCGCACAATGAGCAGTTCTTC.

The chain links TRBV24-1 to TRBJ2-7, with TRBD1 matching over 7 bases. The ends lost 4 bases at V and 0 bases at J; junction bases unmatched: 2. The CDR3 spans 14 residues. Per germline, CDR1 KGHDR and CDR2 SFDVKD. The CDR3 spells CATSEGQISYEQYF. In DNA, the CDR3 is TGTGCCACCAGTGAGGGACAGATCTCCTACGAGCAGTACTTC.

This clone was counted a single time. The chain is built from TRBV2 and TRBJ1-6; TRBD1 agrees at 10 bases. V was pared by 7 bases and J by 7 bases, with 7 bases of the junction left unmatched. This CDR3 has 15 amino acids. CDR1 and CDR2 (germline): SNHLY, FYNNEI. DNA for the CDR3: TGTGCCAGCACGACCGGGACAGGGGTCAATTCACCCCTCCACTTT. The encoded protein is CASTTGTGVNSPLHF.

CDR3 residues: CASSLGPPQRANGYTF. For the CDR3, the DNA is TGTGCCAGCAGCTTGGGTCCCCCCCAGCGGGCGAATGGCTACACCTTC. The gene calls are TRBV5-4 and TRBJ1-2; D is unclear. Looked up from germline, CDR1 is SGHNT and CDR2 is YYREEE (reference sequence). The CDR3 loop spans 16 amino acids. Trimming pared 0 bases from V and 6 bases from J, leaving 18 bases between.

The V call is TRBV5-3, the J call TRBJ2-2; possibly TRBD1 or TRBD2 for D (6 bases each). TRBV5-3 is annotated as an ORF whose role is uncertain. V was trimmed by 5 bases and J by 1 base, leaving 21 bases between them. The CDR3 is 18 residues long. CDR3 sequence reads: CARRYGGPETENTGELFF. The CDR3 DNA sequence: TGTGCCAGAAGATATGGGGGGCCTGAGACCGAGAACACCGGGGAGCTGTTTTTT.

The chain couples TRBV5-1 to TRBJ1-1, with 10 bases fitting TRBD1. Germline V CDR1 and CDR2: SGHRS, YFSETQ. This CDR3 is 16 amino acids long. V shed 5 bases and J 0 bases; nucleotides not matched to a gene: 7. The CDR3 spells CASRYPGQGLNTEAFF. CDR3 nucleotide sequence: TGCGCCAGCAGGTACCCGGGACAGGGGTTGAACACTGAAGCTTTCTTT.

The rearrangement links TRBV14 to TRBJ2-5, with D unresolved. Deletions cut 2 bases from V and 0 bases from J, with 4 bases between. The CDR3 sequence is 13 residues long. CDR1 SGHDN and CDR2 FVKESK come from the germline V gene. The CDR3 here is CASSQQNQETQYF. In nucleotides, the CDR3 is TGTGCCAGCAGCCAACAGAACCAAGAGACCCAGTACTTC.

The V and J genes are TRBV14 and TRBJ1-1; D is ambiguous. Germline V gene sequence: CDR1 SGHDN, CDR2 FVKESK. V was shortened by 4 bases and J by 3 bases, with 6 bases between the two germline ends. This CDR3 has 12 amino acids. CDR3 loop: CASSLHDTEAFF. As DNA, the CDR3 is TGTGCCAGCAGCCTACATGACACTGAAGCTTTCTTT.

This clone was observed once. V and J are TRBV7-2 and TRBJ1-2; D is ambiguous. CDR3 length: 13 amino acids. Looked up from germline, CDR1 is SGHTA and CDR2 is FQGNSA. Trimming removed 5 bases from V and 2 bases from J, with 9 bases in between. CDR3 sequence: CASSQDPNYGYTF. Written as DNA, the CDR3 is TGTGCCAGCAGCCAGGACCCGAACTATGGCTACACCTTC.

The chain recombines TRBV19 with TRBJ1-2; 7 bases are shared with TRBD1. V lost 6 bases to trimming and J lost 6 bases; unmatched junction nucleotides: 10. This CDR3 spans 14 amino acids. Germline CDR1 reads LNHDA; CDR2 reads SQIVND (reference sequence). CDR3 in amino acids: CASRPADRDHGYTF. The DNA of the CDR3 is TGTGCCAGTAGACCCGCCGACAGGGACCATGGCTACACCTTC.

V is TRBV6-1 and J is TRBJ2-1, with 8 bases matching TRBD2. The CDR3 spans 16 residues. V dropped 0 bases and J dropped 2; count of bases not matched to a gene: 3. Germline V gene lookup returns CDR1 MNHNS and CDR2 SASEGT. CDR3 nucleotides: TGTGCCAGCAGTGAAGCAGAGGGACTAGCCTACAATGAGCAGTTCTTC. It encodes CASSEAEGLAYNEQFF.